The clone carrying this T cell receptor beta chain came up a few times. Antigen: not known. The entry originates in a study of T cell responses to AZD1222 COVID-19 vaccine. Broader study findings: At 160-218 and 743-854, vaccine-associated CD4 TCRs were dominant, and they spanned spike. Possibly, clonal diversity was underestimated; donors were largely white British and included more females. Elevations in Spike-specific TCR breadth and depth followed administration of two AZD1222 doses.

This CDR3 region has 18 residues. CDR1 is LGHDT and CDR2 is YNNKEL in the germline V gene (reference sequence). The J segment lost 1 base and the V segment lost 0 bases, leaving 6 bases of the junction unmatched. TCRdb keeps only in-frame clones here, not all; method: immunoSEQ multiplex PCR. The sample has some 5,000 clones; around nine tenths are singletons. The chain is built from TRBV3-1 (or the pseudogene TRBV3-2) and TRBJ2-1; 10 bases are shared with TRBD2. This sample comprised peripheral blood, obtained 28 days after the second AZD1222 dose. This receptor was identified in an adult who received the AZD1222 COVID-19 vaccine. The CDR3 DNA is TGTGCCAGCAGCCAAGATCGTCTAGCGGGAGTGTCCTACAATGAGCAGTTCTTC. It is translated as CASSQDRLAGVSYNEQFF.